This T cell receptor beta chain originates from a study of blood T cells in healthy people across ages. Study-level information: When template switching was applied, about one barcoded beta molecule was captured per two T cells.

Collection of approximately 9.3 milliliters of peripheral blood was performed for each donor. Isolation recovered at least 6.5 million PBMCs from every sample. CDR1 and CDR2 from the germline V gene are LGHNA and YNFKEQ. V trimming: 0 bases; J trimming: 2 bases; junction bases outside the gene matches: 4. This CDR3 is 16 amino acids long. Next came a second PCR, run for about 7 to 12 cycles, which used a sample-barcoded 5' primer along with a J-beta primer mix. A single record per CDR3 protein comes from TCRdb applying MiXCR to the 5' RACE reads. The sample contains roughly 1,800,000 distinct CDR3 sequences, 49% of which appear only once. Study-wide points: Estimates drawn from one million T cells were deemed to understate diversity.

Comments on this clonotype: The antigen is unknown.

J is TRBJ1-5 and V is TRBV4-2, with 7 bases aligning to TRBD1. Sequenced: blood. The receptor was derived from a woman aged 40-49 years in good health. The CDR3 DNA reads TGTGCCAGCAGCCAAGAAGGCACAGGGGGCAATCAGCCCCAGCATTTT. This gives the protein CASSQEGTGGNQPQHF.